This T cell receptor (beta chain) was observed in a study of cytomegalovirus exposure and HLA in healthy donors. The CDR3 runs 17 residues. The germline gives CDR1 MGHRA, CDR2 YSYEKL. Trimming removed 0 bases from V and 3 bases from J; junction bases left unmatched: 7. For this clone: As yet, its antigen is unknown.

Findings and caveats of the study: According to a later analysis, donors in an Asian-associated ancestry cluster reportedly had fewer N-insertions than the approximately 730-donor mean. Presence/absence analyses assumed roughly uniform sequencing depth across donors, which may not hold.

The PCR was carried out with 60 Vbeta primers and 13 Jbeta primers. Clones were sequenced by immunoSEQ multiplex PCR, and TCRdb holds only the in-frame ones, with some missing. The sample shows around 280,000 clones, roughly 89% of them seen only once. This chain connects TRBV4-1 to TRBJ1-5; 8 nucleotides line up with TRBD1. This TCR derives from a woman aged 18-30 years in good health and CMV-seronegative. Sample: PBMCs. The CDR3 DNA is TGCGCCAGCAGCCAAGATCCCGGGACAGGCTACAATCAGCCCCAGCATTTT. It specifies CASSQDPGTGYNQPQHF.